The 29 T cell receptor beta chains in this list originate from one sample, sequenced in a study of tissue T cells after allogeneic stem cell transplantation. Profiling relied on immunoSEQ multiplex PCR, and the TCRdb table lists in-frame clones only, not all of them. In the table there are roughly 50,000 clones, approximately 70% of which are singletons. Sequencing was carried out using sorted cells pooled from one or two spleens. The receptors originated from a pool of C57BL/6 mice in good health.

Of note for this clone: These gene names are mouse names. Coverage ceases 1 residue before the CDR3 finishes, and the germline J gene fills in the end. The chain joins TRBV2 to TRBJ2-4; 9 positions agree with TRBD1. From germline, CDR1 is LGHNA and CDR2 YSYQKL. The CDR3 runs 16 residues. Losses at the gene ends were 7 bases for V and 0 bases for J; bases not matched to a gene: 8. The CDR3 here is CASINRGPESQNTLYF. CDR3 DNA (partial): TGTGCCAGCATCAACAGGGGGCCAGAAAGTCAAAACACCTTGTAC.

With respect to this clone: The listed genes are named as in mouse. The CDR3 goes on 1 residue after the read ends, and that part is filled in from the germline J gene. The V and J genes are TRBV17 and TRBJ2-2, with TRBD2 matching 7 bases. The CDR3 consists of 15 residues. The V gene's germline CDR1 is MNHDT and CDR2 YYDKIL. V lost 0 bases and J lost 2; bases outside the gene matches: 0. The covered CDR3 bases are TGTGCTAGCAGTAGAGATGGGGGGAACACCGGGCAGCTCTAC. It is translated as CASSRDGGNTGQLY. The full CDR3 sequence reads CASSRDGGNTGQLYF. The full variable domain, its missing parts supplied by reference TRBV17 and TRBJ2-2, is DTTVKQNPRYKLARVGKPVNLICSQTMNHDTMYWYQKKPNQAPKLLLFYYDKILNREADTFEKFQSSRPNNSFCSLYIGSAGLEYSAMYLCASSRDGGNTGQLYFGEGSKLTVL.

As concerns this clone: A read error may produce the germline difference seen at one junction end. Gene and germline names: mouse. The read terminates 1 residue before the CDR3 end, so the remaining end is supplied by the germline J gene. This sequence joins TRBV31 and TRBJ2-2; D assignment may be TRBD1 or TRBD2 (5 bases each). This CDR3 comprises 14 residues. Germline CDR1 reads GKSSPN; CDR2 reads SITVG. CDR3 amino acids: CARRAGANTGQLYF. Incomplete CDR3 DNA: TGTGCCCGGAGAGCGGGGGCAAACACCGGGCAGCTCTAC.

This clone was seen only a few times. Gene names and germline refer to mouse. The read gets to within 1 residue of the CDR3 end, and the germline J gene fills in the rest. The same CDR3 arises from other DNA sequences in this sample as well. This chain links TRBV13-2 with TRBJ2-4, with D possibly being TRBD1 (5 bases). Trimming took off 1 base at V and 6 bases at J, with 12 bases between the two ends. CDR3 length: 14 amino acids. Per the germline V gene, CDR1 is NNHNN and CDR2 is SYGAGS (reference sequence). The CDR3 here is CASGDRAGRNTLYF. CDR3 DNA, as far as it was read: TGTGCCAGCGGTGATAGGGCAGGGAGGAACACCTTGTAC.

On this clone itself: The gene names here belong to mouse. The read ends 1 residue early relative to the CDR3; the germline J gene fills the gap. The chain joins TRBV5 to TRBJ2-5, with 7 nucleotides matching TRBD2. Germline V lookup: CDR1 LGHNA, CDR2 YNLKQL (reference sequence). The CDR3 spans 13 residues. Losses at the gene ends were 1 base for V and 6 bases for J; bases not matched to a gene: 1. The covered CDR3 bases are TGTGCCAGCAGCCAAGCCTGGGGGGACACCCAGTAC. Translated: CASSQAWGDTQY. The CDR3 as a whole reads CASSQAWGDTQYF.

Only a few counts were recorded for this clone. The genes and germline here are from mouse. The read ends 1 residue before the CDR3 terminus; that terminus is restored from the germline J gene. Other DNA sequences in this specimen translate into the identical CDR3. This chain uses TRBV26 with TRBJ1-4; D remains ambiguous. Germline V gives CDR1 KGHPV, CDR2 FQNQEV (reference sequence). This CDR3 is 14 amino acids long. V was trimmed by 2 bases and J by 0 bases, leaving 4 bases between them. CDR3: CASSLGVSNERLFF. The sequenced part of the CDR3 DNA is TGTGCCAGCAGTCTGGGGGTTTCCAACGAAAGATTATTT.

With respect to this clone: The gene names given are mouse names. The CDR3 end is not reached by the read, which stops 1 residue before it; the germline J gene fills it in. The V gene is TRBV13-1, the J gene TRBJ2-7; perhaps TRBD1 as D (6 bases). The CDR3 has 12 amino acids. Per germline, CDR1 NSHNY and CDR2 SYGAGN. Trimming took off 1 base at V and 7 bases at J, with 9 bases between the two ends. CDR3: CASSDHRDEQYF. CDR3 DNA (partial): TGTGCCAGCAGTGATCACAGGGACGAACAGTAC.

As concerns this clone: Germline and genes: mouse. The read terminates 1 residue before the CDR3 end, so the remaining end is supplied by the germline J gene. The rearrangement joins TRBV23 to TRBJ2-2; TRBD1 is taken as the D call from the table, unchecked against the DNA. Germline V gene lookup returns CDR1 KGHTA and CDR2 FQNQQP. This CDR3 is 15 amino acids long. CDR3: CSSSQGQGNTGQLYF. Incomplete CDR3 DNA: TGCTCCAGCAGCCAGGGACAGGGAAACACCGGGCAGCTCTAC.

This clone was seen more than once but under ten times. Mouse gene names apply. CDR3 sequence: CASSLPDRGQAPLF. CDR3 DNA (partial): TGTGCAAGCAGCTTACCGGACAGGGGCCAGGCTCCGCTT. The chain couples TRBV16 to TRBJ1-5; TRBD1 matches at 9 bases. The read stops 1 residue short of the end of the CDR3; the missing end is completed from the germline J gene. J gave up 6 bases and V 2 bases, and 2 bases lay outside the gene matches. The CDR3 loop spans 14 amino acids. Germline values: CDR1 SGHSA, CDR2 FRNQAP.

For this clone: The genes and germline here are from mouse. The read falls 1 residue short of the CDR3 end, and the missing part is taken from the germline J gene. The chain uses TRBV13-2 and TRBJ1-4, with unresolved D. The CDR3 has 15 amino acids. The V gene's germline CDR1 is NNHNN and CDR2 SYGAGS (reference sequence). V lost 3 bases, J lost 0 bases, and 9 bases lay in between. The CDR3 loop reads CASGANRVSNERLFF. The DNA read from the CDR3 is TGTGCCAGCGGTGCCAACAGAGTTTCCAACGAAAGATTATTT.

Concerning this clone itself: Germline and genes here are mouse. The CDR3 extends 1 residue past the end of the read, so its final part is completed from the germline J gene. The chain uses TRBV20 and TRBJ2-1, with a possible D match to TRBD1 (6 bases). V was pared by 6 bases and J by 3 bases, with 12 bases between. This CDR3 spans 13 amino acids. Germline V lookup: CDR1 GFQATS, CDR2 STVNSAI. This chain's CDR3 is CGAYQGIYAEQFF. CDR3 DNA (partial): TGTGGTGCGTATCAGGGGATCTATGCTGAGCAGTTC.

In regard to this clone: Any gene name here is a mouse gene name. The sequence runs out 1 residue before the end of the CDR3; the remainder is reconstructed from the germline J gene. V is TRBV5 and J is TRBJ2-7; possibly TRBD1 or TRBD2 for D (5 bases each). Germline V lookup: CDR1 LGHNA, CDR2 YNLKQL (reference sequence). Trimming stripped 3 bases from V and 2 bases from J, with 8 bases between. The CDR3 covers 13 residues. The CDR3 loop is CASSHRGPYEQYF. The DNA read from the CDR3 is TGTGCCAGCAGCCATCGGGGCCCCTATGAACAGTAC.

Of note for this clone: Gene names and germline match the mouse. With the read ending 1 residue before the CDR3 end, the germline J gene is used to fill in that end. The chain has TRBV13-1 and TRBJ2-7; D gene uncertain. Germline values: CDR1 NSHNY, CDR2 SYGAGN. The ends were cut back, 3 bases at V and 4 bases at J, with 5 bases in the middle. This CDR3 is 11 amino acids long. The sequenced CDR3 bases are TGTGCCAGCAGTGCGCAGTATGAACAGTAC. This sequence encodes CASSAQYEQY. Given in full, the CDR3 is CASSAQYEQYF.

About this clone itself: Germline and genes here are mouse. The CDR3 end is not reached by the read, which stops 1 residue before it; the germline J gene fills it in. The V and J genes are TRBV3 and TRBJ1-2; TRBD1 is a possible D gene (6 bases). Germline V gene data show CDR1 as SNHLY and CDR2 as FYNGKV (reference sequence). The CDR3 loop spans 12 amino acids. V was shortened by 3 bases and J by 5 bases, with 7 bases between the two germline ends. CDR3 residues: CASSFTGSDYTF. The CDR3 bases that were read are TGTGCCAGCAGCTTCACAGGGTCCGACTACACC.

Comment on this clone: Germline and genes: mouse. The read ends 1 residue before the CDR3 terminus; that terminus is restored from the germline J gene. J is TRBJ2-7 and V is TRBV31; 9 bases fit TRBD2. Germline lookup yields CDR1 GKSSPN and CDR2 SITVG. Unmatched junction bases numbered 3, after V lost 1 base and J lost 2 bases. There are 14 residues in the CDR3. CDR3 residues: CAWSPGTGPYEQYF. The part of the CDR3 DNA that was read is TGTGCCTGGAGTCCGGGGACTGGGCCCTATGAACAGTAC.

A note on this clone: Each gene name is a mouse one. The CDR3 end is not reached by the read, which stops 1 residue before it; the germline J gene fills it in. The chain carries TRBV5 and TRBJ2-4, with D possibly TRBD2 on 6 matching bases. With 2 bases removed from V and 1 base from J, the gap between germline ends came to 7 bases. This CDR3 contains 14 residues. Germline loops: CDR1 LGHNA, CDR2 YNLKQL (reference sequence). CDR3 DNA, as far as it was read: TGTGCCAGCAGCCAAAGGACTGGTCAAAACACCTTGTAC. Translation: CASSQRTGQNTLY. The CDR3 as a whole reads CASSQRTGQNTLYF.

This clone has just one count. The genes and germline here are from mouse. The missing CDR3 end, 1 residue past where the read stops, is filled in from the germline J gene. The gene calls are TRBV3 and TRBJ1-2; D remains ambiguous. V lost 1 base and J lost 0, with 3 bases in between. Germline values: CDR1 SNHLY, CDR2 FYNGKV (reference sequence). CDR3 length equals 13 residues. The CDR3 sequence: CASSLVANSDYTF. The CDR3 DNA, read in part, is TGTGCCAGCAGCTTAGTGGCAAACTCCGACTACACC.

In its sample, this clone was seen a few times. The genes are named according to mouse. The read is 1 residue too short to cover the CDR3 end, so that end is filled in from the germline J gene. The rearrangement uses TRBV26 and TRBJ2-7; D could derive from TRBD1 or TRBD2 (7 bases each). There are 14 residues in the CDR3. Germline assignment: CDR1 KGHPV and CDR2 FQNQEV (reference sequence). V was pared by 0 bases and J by 7 bases, with 13 bases between. CDR3 DNA (partial): TGTGCCAGCAGTCTGTCGATCAGGGGGGGGGAACAGTAC. Translating gives CASSLSIRGGEQY. The whole CDR3 protein is CASSLSIRGGEQYF.

Concerning this clone: Gene names denote mouse genes. The CDR3 end is not reached by the read, which stops 1 residue before it; the germline J gene fills it in. The genes are TRBV19 and TRBJ2-5; 9 nucleotides line up with TRBD2. CDR3 length equals 15 residues. The germline V gene has CDR1 FNHDT and CDR2 SITEND (reference sequence). The J segment lost 3 bases and the V segment lost 4 bases, leaving 6 bases of the junction unmatched. The CDR3 is CASSRPTGGQDTQYF. The sequenced part of the CDR3 DNA is TGTGCCAGCAGTCGCCCGACTGGGGGTCAAGACACCCAGTAC.

The table lists this clone with a few counts. Genes and germline are mouse. From the germline J gene comes the end of the CDR3, since the read stops 1 residue before it. The chain employs TRBV23 and TRBJ2-7; the D call of TRBD2 is as the table states it, not checked on the DNA. Germline CDR1 and CDR2: KGHTA and FQNQQP. CDR3 length: 14 amino acids. CDR3: CSSSQSLGSYEQYF. The part of the CDR3 DNA that was read is TGCTCCAGCAGTCAATCGCTGGGATCCTATGAACAGTAC. The whole variable domain, filled in from reference TRBV23 and TRBJ2-7, reads DAAVTQKPRYLIKMKGQEAEMKCIPEKGHTAVFWYQQKQSKELKFLIYFQNQQPLDQIDMVKERFSAVCPSSSLCSLGIRTCEAEDSALYLCSSSQSLGSYEQYFGPGTRLTVL.

Of note for this clone: Germline and genes: mouse. The read halts 1 residue ahead of the CDR3 end, with the missing end drawn from the germline J gene. The rearrangement joins TRBV5 to TRBJ2-3; tentatively, D is TRBD1 (5 bases). Germline V gives CDR1 LGHNA, CDR2 YNLKQL (reference sequence). Trimming pared 0 bases from V and 2 bases from J, leaving 9 bases between. The CDR3 runs 15 residues. Partial CDR3 DNA: TGTGCCAGCAGCCAAGAACCCAGGGTTGCAGAAACGCTGTAT. Its translation is CASSQEPRVAETLY. The entire CDR3 protein is CASSQEPRVAETLYF.

In the case of this clone: The gene names here belong to mouse. The CDR3 is CASSIDPISNERLFF. CDR3 DNA (partial): TGTGCCAGCAGTATAGACCCGATTTCCAACGAAAGATTATTT. V and J are TRBV19 and TRBJ1-4, with unresolved D. The read ends 1 residue shy of where the CDR3 ends; the end is completed using the germline J gene. Germline CDR1 and CDR2: FNHDT and SITEND (reference sequence). The CDR3 consists of 15 residues. V lost 0 bases and J 0 bases, leaving 6 bases between the germline ends.

The sample holds a few counts of this clone. Genes and germline come from the mouse. The DNA ends 1 residue before the CDR3 does, and the rest of the CDR3 is filled in from the germline J gene. The chain combines TRBV3 with TRBJ1-2; the match to TRBD1 covers 7 bases. The length of the CDR3 is 15 residues. V gave up 3 bases and J gave up 0 bases; unmatched junction bases: 4. The germline CDR1 and CDR2 sequences are SNHLY and FYNGKV (reference sequence). CDR3 sequence reads: CASSFRTGANSDYTF. The sequenced CDR3 bases are TGTGCCAGCAGCTTTAGAACAGGGGCAAACTCCGACTACACC.

Of note for this clone: Gene names are the mouse ones. The read comes to an end 1 residue before the CDR3 does, leaving the germline J gene to fill in the end. Distinct nucleotide sequences in the sample also encode this CDR3. The chain employs TRBV20 and TRBJ1-3; the D gene is possibly TRBD1 (6 bases). Germline V lookup: CDR1 GFQATS, CDR2 STVNSAI. The CDR3 loop spans 14 amino acids. Trimming took off 0 bases at V and 2 bases at J, with 8 bases between the two ends. CDR3 protein: CGARDRGTGNTLYF. CDR3 DNA, as far as it was read: TGTGGTGCTAGGGACAGGGGTACTGGAAATACGCTCTAT. Using reference TRBV20 and TRBJ1-3 for the parts outside the CDR3, the full variable domain is GALVYQYPRRTICKSGTSMRMECQAVGFQATSVAWYRQSPQKTFELIALSTVNSAIKYEQNFTQEKFPISHPNLSFSSMTVLNAYLEDRGLYLCGARDRGTGNTLYFGEGSRLIVV.

In regard to this clone: Genes and germline are mouse. The read gets to within 1 residue of the CDR3 end, and the germline J gene fills in the rest. The chain has TRBV31 and TRBJ1-1, with 7 bases aligning to TRBD1. This CDR3 spans 14 amino acids. Germline values: CDR1 GKSSPN, CDR2 SITVG. V lost 0 bases and J lost 4; bases outside the gene matches: 5. Here the CDR3 reads CAWSLVGGSTEVFF. Incomplete CDR3 DNA: TGTGCCTGGAGTCTAGTAGGGGGCAGCACAGAAGTCTTC.

Notes on this clone: Genes here carry mouse names. The read halts 1 residue ahead of the CDR3 end, with the missing end drawn from the germline J gene. The chain couples TRBV15 to TRBJ2-4; 7 bases map to TRBD2. This CDR3 has 14 residues. The germline CDR1 and CDR2 sequences are SGHND and FRSKSL. V was clipped by 6 bases and J by 1 base; unmatched bases: 4. CDR3 DNA (partial): TGTGCCAGCAGACAACTGGGGCGTCAAAACACCTTGTAC. This gives the protein CASRQLGRQNTLY. The full-length CDR3 reads as CASRQLGRQNTLYF.

This clone was detected only a few times. Genes and germline come from the mouse. Read coverage stops 1 residue before the CDR3 terminus; the germline J gene supplies the remainder. The chain has TRBV12-2 and TRBJ2-3; D gene uncertain. CDR3 length: 13 amino acids. V gave up 0 bases and J gave up 4 bases, with 7 bases separating them. The germline gives CDR1 SGHLS, CDR2 HYDKME. The CDR3 bases that were read are TGTGCCAGCTCTCTCGAAGGGCCAGAAACGCTGTAT. It translates to CASSLEGPETLY. The CDR3 in its entirety is CASSLEGPETLYF.

Remarks on this clone: The genes and germline here are from mouse. The read falls 1 residue short of the CDR3 end, and the missing part is taken from the germline J gene. V usage is TRBV3 and J usage is TRBJ1-1; D is perhaps TRBD1 (5 bases). CDR3 length: 12 amino acids. Germline CDR1 reads SNHLY; CDR2 reads FYNGKV (reference sequence). Between the trimmed V and J ends, which lost 4 bases and 4 bases, there was a span of 7 bases. The covered CDR3 bases are TGTGCCAGCAGCTCCGACAGCACAGAAGTCTTC. The encoded protein is CASSSDSTEVF. The full CDR3 sequence reads CASSSDSTEVFF.

Worth noting for this clone: Here the gene names and germline are mouse. The read comes to an end 1 residue before the CDR3 does, leaving the germline J gene to fill in the end. This rearrangement joins TRBV13-1 to TRBJ2-2, with 8 bases that match TRBD2. Germline V CDR1 and CDR2: NSHNY, SYGAGN. The CDR3 runs to 15 residues. V trimming: 4 bases; J trimming: 1 base; junction bases outside the gene matches: 3. CDR3 DNA, as far as it was read: TGTGCCAGCAGTAACTGGGGGCTAAACACCGGGCAGCTCTAC. Protein product: CASSNWGLNTGQLY. The full CDR3 is CASSNWGLNTGQLYF.